A selection of T cell receptor beta chains follows, all from one sample in a study of blood T cell repertoires in COVID-19. Generated by immunoSEQ multiplex PCR, the TCRdb table keeps only in-frame clones and is missing some. The sample holds about 330,000 clones; about 90% are singletons and the top ten take roughly 5%. The specimen sequenced was PBMCs or T cells enriched from blood (not recorded which). The receptors were sampled from a woman aged 25 to 39 who had recovered from COVID-19. The conserved cysteine and the conserved F or W are not part of the CDR3 here.

TRBV4-2,ASSQDLGGDGYT
TRBV15,ATSKGAMSYEQY
TRBV5-4,ASSLRTDSYGYT
TRBV5-6,ASSFFGTSGAYNEQF
TRBV7-8,ASSLGWTSGNEQY
TRBV21-1,ASSRSQGRNTEAF
TRBV11-2,ASSLVGATEAF
TRBV7-9,ASSLTGSETQY
TRBV3-1/TRBV3-2,ASSRASLSYEQY
TRBV4-1,ASSQSGGSSTDTQY
TRBV7-2,ASGLAGLRETQY
TRBV6-5,ASSWAGGDYGYT
TRBV15,ATSRGGLRTYEQY
TRBV3-1/TRBV3-2,ASSRLPLTGVGYT
TRBV7-2,ASSLVLEQETQY
TRBV5-4,ASSLGRGRTNEKLF
TRBV4-2,ASSQGGGDTGELF
TRBV27,ASSLSGYRGINQPQH
TRBV7-3,ASSPGVTGELF
TRBV5-1,ASSPLDSHEETQY
TRBV4-1,ASSQLRGEKLF
TRBV19,ASSIGGSGGAF
TRBV5-1,ASSLGQGILGAF
TRBV29-1,SVRDRGFYEQY
TRBV7-9,ASSSTVNTEAF
TRBV27,ASSLYRGTGELF